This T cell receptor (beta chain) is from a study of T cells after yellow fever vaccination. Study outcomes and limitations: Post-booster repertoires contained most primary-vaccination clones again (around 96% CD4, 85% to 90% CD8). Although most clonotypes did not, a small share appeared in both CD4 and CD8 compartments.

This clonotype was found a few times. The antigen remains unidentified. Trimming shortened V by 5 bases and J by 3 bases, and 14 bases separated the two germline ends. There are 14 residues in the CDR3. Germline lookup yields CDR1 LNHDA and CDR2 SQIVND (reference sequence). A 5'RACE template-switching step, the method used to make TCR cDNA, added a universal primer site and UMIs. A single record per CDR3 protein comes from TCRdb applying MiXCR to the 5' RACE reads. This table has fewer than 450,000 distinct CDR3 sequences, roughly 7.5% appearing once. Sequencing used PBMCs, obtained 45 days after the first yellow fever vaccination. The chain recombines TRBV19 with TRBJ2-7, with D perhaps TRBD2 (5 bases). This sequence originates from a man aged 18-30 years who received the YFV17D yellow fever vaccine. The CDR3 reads CASSRRSQDYEQYF. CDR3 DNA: TGTGCCAGTAGTCGGAGGAGCCAGGACTACGAGCAGTACTTC.